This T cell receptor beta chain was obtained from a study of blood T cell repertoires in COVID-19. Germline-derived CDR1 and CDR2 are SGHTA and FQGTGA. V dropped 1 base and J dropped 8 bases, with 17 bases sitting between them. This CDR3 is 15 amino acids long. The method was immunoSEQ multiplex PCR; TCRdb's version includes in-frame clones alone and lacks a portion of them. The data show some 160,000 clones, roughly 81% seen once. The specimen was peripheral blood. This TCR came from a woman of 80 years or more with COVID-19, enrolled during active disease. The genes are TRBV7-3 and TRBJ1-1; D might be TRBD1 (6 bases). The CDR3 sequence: CASSLIRDKRREAFF. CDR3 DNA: TGTGCCAGCAGCTTAATCCGGGACAAGAGACGAGAAGCTTTCTTT.